This T cell receptor beta chain was profiled in a study of T cell responses to AZD1222 COVID-19 vaccine. The table came from immunoSEQ multiplex PCR; TCRdb's copy has only in-frame clones and leaves some out. Among over 150,000 clones listed, about 92% were seen once. As regards this clone: Its antigen is as yet unknown.

The CDR3 sequence is 17 residues long. The V gene's germline CDR1 is SGDLS and CDR2 YYNGEE. The ends were cut back, 1 base at V and 0 bases at J, with 14 bases in the middle. Study outcomes and limitations: It should be noted that donors were predominantly white British and more often female, and clonal diversity was possibly underestimated. Dominant CD4 TCR responses targeted spike regions 160-218 and 743-854. Targeting of unmutated variant regions was reportedly seen in nearly half of spike-specific TCRs. The repertoires were collected only after the peak T cell response.

This sequence joins TRBV9 and TRBJ1-3, with D tentatively TRBD1 (5 bases). The source of this sequence is an adult in good health. This material consisted of peripheral blood, taken on day 0 of MenACWY control vaccination. The CDR3 reads CASSVSGRSSSGNTIYF. The CDR3 DNA is TGTGCCAGCAGCGTATCGGGACGTTCGAGCTCTGGAAACACCATATATTTT.